The 11 T cell receptor beta chains reported below all come from one sample, sequenced in a study of T cells in Graves' hyperthyroidism and ophthalmopathy. Researchers amplified the TCR beta CDR3 regions from RNA transcripts. First-round RT-PCR targeting the TCR CDR3 was performed with the HTBI primer set. TCRdb itself ran the multiplex PCR reads through MiXCR, one entry per CDR3 protein. The repertoire holds about 690,000 distinct CDR3 sequences, with roughly 17% as singletons. Sequencing was carried out using blood. These receptors were obtained from a man aged 50 to 59 with Graves' hyperthyroidism.

This clonotype was seen ten or more times. The CDR3 DNA reads TGCGCCAGCAGCCAACAGGGCGGGCGCACTGAAGCTTTCTTT. The encoded protein is CASSQQGGRTEAFF. The chain recombines TRBV10-2 with TRBJ1-1; D is possibly TRBD1 (6 bases). This CDR3 has 14 residues. The V gene's germline CDR1 is WSHSY and CDR2 SAAADI. The germline V and J ends were trimmed by 6 bases and 4 bases, with 15 bases remaining between them.

This rearrangement joins TRBV18 to TRBJ2-3; the match to TRBD2 covers 7 bases. In germline, CDR1 is KGHSH, CDR2 LQKENI. CDR3 length: 17 amino acids. Losses at the gene ends were 3 bases for V and 1 base for J; bases not matched to a gene: 10. CDR3 protein: CASSPGLVGDGTDTQYF. The CDR3 region has the DNA TGTGCCAGCTCACCCGGACTAGTGGGAGATGGCACAGATACGCAGTATTTT.

This clonotype was counted at least ten times. This chain joins TRBV6-1 and TRBJ2-2, with 7 bases identical to TRBD2. Germline CDR1 and CDR2: MNHNS and SASEGT. CDR3 size: 16 residues. V was clipped by 5 bases and J by 0 bases; unmatched bases: 6. CDR3 bases: TGTGCCAGCAGTCCACCGGGACTACCGAACACCGGGGAGCTGTTTTTT. Translation: CASSPPGLPNTGELFF.

This clonotype showed up just a few times. The genes are TRBV28 and TRBJ2-7; 8 nucleotides align to TRBD2. Trimming cost V 2 bases and J 4 bases; bases outside gene matches: 4. Germline V gene sequence: CDR1 MDHEN, CDR2 SYDVKM. This CDR3 is 14 amino acids long. This chain's CDR3 is CASSLRREVYEQYF. CDR3 nucleotides: TGTGCCAGCAGTTTAAGGCGGGAGGTATACGAGCAGTACTTC.

This clonotype has a count of ten or more. The V call is TRBV27, the J call TRBJ2-1, with D possibly TRBD2 on 5 matching bases. The V gene's germline CDR1 is MNHEY and CDR2 SMNVEV (reference sequence). This CDR3 has 15 amino acids. Trimming stripped 6 bases from V and 1 base from J, with 13 bases between. CDR3 nucleotide sequence: TGTGCCAGCAGCCTGGGGAGTTATTCCTACAATGAGCAGTTCTTC. Residues: CASSLGSYSYNEQFF.

Comment on this clonotype: At one boundary the junction diverges from the germline segment, which might be a read error. This chain joins TRBV27 and TRBJ2-5, with D tentatively TRBD2 (6 bases). The CDR3 sequence is 16 residues long. Germline lookup yields CDR1 MNHEY and CDR2 SMNVEV (reference sequence). The CDR3 is CAGSDFPTSLQETQYF. The CDR3 DNA is TGTGCCGGCAGTGATTTCCCTACTAGCCTACAAGAGACCCAGTACTTC.

This clonotype was detected ten times or more. The chain carries TRBV15 and TRBJ2-1, with TRBD1 identical over 8 bases. The V segment lost 5 bases and the J segment 5 bases; nucleotides outside the gene matches: 5. Looked up from germline, CDR1 is LNHNV and CDR2 is YYDKDF (reference sequence). This CDR3 comprises 14 residues. The CDR3 protein is CATSGGTGNNEQFF. CDR3 DNA sequence: TGTGCCACCAGCGGGGGGACAGGTAACAATGAGCAGTTCTTC.

The DNA for the CDR3 is TGCAGCGCCATGCGGAGAACTACCATCGGTGAGCAGTTCTTC. This codes for CSAMRRTTIGEQFF. The rearrangement joins TRBV29-1 to TRBJ2-1; D is ambiguous. Germline loops: CDR1 SQVTM, CDR2 ANQGSEA. The CDR3 runs 14 residues. V lost 7 bases and J lost 9, with 22 bases in between.

This clonotype was counted a few times. V and J are TRBV10-3 and TRBJ2-6, with D perhaps TRBD2 (5 bases). Germline assignment: CDR1 ENHRY and CDR2 SYGVKD. Between the trimmed V and J ends, which lost 8 bases and 0 bases, there was a span of 14 bases. The length of the CDR3 is 16 residues. In nucleotides, the CDR3 is TGTGCCATCCCGGGGTCAGAGAGCTCTGGGGCCAACGTCCTGACTTTC. Its protein product is CAIPGSESSGANVLTF.

This clonotype was counted at least ten times. The chain has TRBV27 and TRBJ1-1; D not resolved. CDR1 is MNHEY and CDR2 is SMNVEV in the germline V gene (reference sequence). CDR3 length: 13 amino acids. Trimming shortened V by 6 bases and J by 1 base, and 9 bases separated the two germline ends. CDR3 nucleotide sequence: TGTGCCAGCAGCCCATCACCGAACACTGAAGCTTTCTTT. It is translated as CASSPSPNTEAFF.

This clonotype was recorded at least ten times. In DNA, the CDR3 is TGTGCCAGCTCACCACTTGGGACTGGACAAGAGACCCAGTACTTC. It codes for CASSPLGTGQETQYF. The chain recombines TRBV18 with TRBJ2-5; TRBD2 is a possible D gene (6 bases). Germline V gene lookup returns CDR1 KGHSH and CDR2 LQKENI. V lost 1 base, J lost 2 bases, and 11 bases lay in between. This CDR3 has 15 residues.